This passage covers 20 T cell receptor beta chains from one sample sequenced in a study of blood T cell repertoires in COVID-19. This table comes from immunoSEQ multiplex PCR, and its TCRdb copy is limited to in-frame clones, with some not included. The data show fewer than 110,000 clones, 84% seen once. Sequencing was done on a sample of peripheral blood. These receptors all come from a human donor in a cohort sampled during active or convalescent COVID-19.

This chain uses TRBV24-1 with TRBJ2-1, with D tentatively TRBD1 (6 bases). Trimming stripped 4 bases from V and 6 bases from J, with 18 bases between. Germline lookup yields CDR1 KGHDR and CDR2 SFDVKD. The CDR3 length is 16 residues. The chain's CDR3 is CATSDPGQFSGNEQFF. The CDR3 nucleotides read TGTGCCACCAGTGACCCCGGACAGTTCTCTGGCAATGAGCAGTTCTTC.

V gene TRBV7-3 combines with J gene TRBJ2-5, with D perhaps matching TRBD2 (6 bases). The CDR3 totals 12 residues. V was clipped by 5 bases and J by 9 bases, with 13 bases between them. Germline values: CDR1 SGHTA, CDR2 FQGTGA. The CDR3 nucleotides read TGTGCCAGCAGCCAAACCGCGGGACCCCAGTACTTC. Translating it yields CASSQTAGPQYF. Using reference TRBV7-3 and TRBJ2-5 for the parts outside the CDR3, the full variable domain is GAGVSQTPSNKVTEKGKYVELRCDPISGHTALYWYRQSLGQGPEFLIYFQGTGAADDSGLPNDRFFAVRPEGSVSTLKIQRTERGDSAVYLCASSQTAGPQYFGPGTRLLVL.

In this sample, this clone is large. Other DNA sequences in the sample encode the same CDR3. The V and J genes are TRBV4-3 and TRBJ1-3; D possibly corresponds to TRBD1 (5 bases). The V end lost 4 bases, the J end lost 2 bases, and 18 bases lay between the germline ends. Germline V gene lookup returns CDR1 LGHNA and CDR2 YSLEER. This CDR3 has 17 amino acids. The CDR3 loop is CASSPRWGGRPGNTIYF. The DNA of the CDR3 is TGCGCCAGCAGCCCCCGGTGGGGGGGACGTCCTGGAAACACCATATATTTT.

The rearrangement joins TRBV4-1 to TRBJ2-1; D is ambiguous. V was clipped by 3 bases and J by 8 bases, with 8 bases between them. Germline loops: CDR1 MGHRA, CDR2 YSYEKL. This CDR3 is built from 12 residues. The CDR3 spells CASSHPRDEQFF. In DNA form, the CDR3 reads TGCGCCAGCAGCCACCCCCGGGATGAGCAGTTCTTC.

This chain connects TRBV20-1 to TRBJ2-5; a weak D match, TRBD2 (5 bases). The V gene's germline CDR1 is DFQATT and CDR2 SNEGSKA (reference sequence). V was clipped by 3 bases and J by 0 bases, with 11 bases between them. This CDR3 contains 14 residues. The CDR3 sequence is CSASGGRNQETQYF. DNA of the CDR3: TGCAGTGCTAGTGGCGGGCGGAACCAAGAGACCCAGTACTTC.

J is TRBJ1-1 and V is TRBV7-2; D is unclear. V dropped 0 bases and J dropped 2 bases, with 4 bases sitting between them. The CDR3 runs to 13 residues. Germline V CDR1 and CDR2: SGHTA, FQGNSA. The CDR3 nucleotides are TGTGCCAGCAGCTTAGCGCTAAACACTGAAGCTTTCTTT. Protein: CASSLALNTEAFF.

The CDR3 coding sequence is TGTGCCACCAGCAGAGAAGATACAGCCACTGAAGCTTTCTTT. Its translation: CATSREDTATEAFF. The rearrangement joins TRBV15 to TRBJ1-1, with no clear D. The CDR3 consists of 14 residues. The V gene's germline CDR1 is LNHNV and CDR2 YYDKDF (reference sequence). The V end was cut by 0 bases, the J end by 4 bases, with 9 bases between.

The gene calls are TRBV7-9 and TRBJ1-6, with 7 bases that match TRBD1. Looked up from germline, CDR1 is SEHNR and CDR2 is FQNEAQ (reference sequence). V was clipped by 5 bases and J by 10 bases; unmatched bases: 14. This CDR3 contains 16 residues. Written as DNA, the CDR3 is TGTGCCAGCAGCACAAAAGAAGACAGGGTTGGGTCACCCCTCCACTTT. Protein product: CASSTKEDRVGSPLHF.

The V and J genes are TRBV30 and TRBJ1-4; maybe TRBD1 (6 bases). The CDR3 spans 14 residues. CDR1 and CDR2 (germline): GTSNPN, SVGIG (reference sequence). Between the trimmed V and J ends, which lost 2 bases and 12 bases, there was a span of 19 bases. This chain's CDR3 is CAWSLGGGRAQLFF. As DNA, the CDR3 is TGTGCCTGGAGTCTCGGGGGGGGGCGCGCCCAACTGTTTTTT.

This clone was seen just once. The chain is built from TRBV2 and TRBJ1-2; D is undetermined. Germline lookup yields CDR1 SNHLY and CDR2 FYNNEI. This CDR3 spans 11 amino acids. The germline V and J ends were trimmed by 4 bases and 8 bases, with 8 bases remaining between them. This CDR3 is CASSVPSGYTF. DNA of the CDR3: TGTGCCAGCAGTGTCCCGTCCGGCTACACCTTC.

This chain links TRBV5-5 with TRBJ2-5, with 8 bases identical to TRBD2. The length of the CDR3 is 15 residues. After removal of 5 bases from V and 1 base from J, the junction contained 7 bases not matched to a gene. From germline, CDR1 is SGHKS and CDR2 YYEKEE (reference sequence). DNA of the CDR3: TGTGCCAGCAGAAGTACCGGGACTAGCCAAGAGACCCAGTACTTC. This encodes CASRSTGTSQETQYF.

This chain links TRBV5-6 with TRBJ2-7; tentatively, D is TRBD2 (5 bases). In germline, CDR1 is SGHDT, CDR2 YYEEEE. The V end was cut by 1 base, the J end by 0 bases, with 14 bases between. The CDR3 loop spans 16 amino acids. The CDR3 nucleotides read TGTGCCAGCAGCTTGTCCCAGCGGATGAGCTCCTACGAGCAGTACTTC. Amino acids: CASSLSQRMSSYEQYF.

This clone was detected only once. The chain employs TRBV7-9 and TRBJ1-6; D remains unclear. V was clipped by 1 base and J by 10 bases, with 8 bases between them. Germline-derived CDR1 and CDR2 are SEHNR and FQNEAQ (reference sequence). The CDR3 has 13 amino acids. This chain's CDR3 is CASSLGEWSPLHF. The CDR3 coding sequence is TGTGCCAGCAGCTTAGGGGAGTGGTCACCCCTCCACTTT.

The chain carries TRBV6-5 and TRBJ1-1; D ambiguous. This CDR3 region has 13 residues. V was clipped by 6 bases and J by 4 bases, with 12 bases between them. From germline, CDR1 is MNHEY and CDR2 SVGAGI. CDR3: CASSPGRSTEAFF. CDR3 coding DNA: TGTGCCAGCAGCCCCGGTCGAAGCACTGAAGCTTTCTTT.

This clone was observed a single time. The chain uses TRBV11-2 and TRBJ2-1, with 9 bases aligning to TRBD2. The V and J ends lost 7 bases and 8 bases, in that order; junction bases with no gene match: 6. The CDR3 totals 13 residues. Germline CDR1 SGHAT, CDR2 FQNNGV. The CDR3 is CASKGGGADEQFF. CDR3 DNA: TGTGCCAGCAAGGGCGGGGGGGCCGATGAGCAGTTCTTC.

The chain combines TRBV3-1 (or the pseudogene TRBV3-2) with TRBJ1-5; 9 bases match TRBD1. Losses at the gene ends were 1 base for V and 4 bases for J; bases not matched to a gene: 8. Germline CDR1 and CDR2: LGHDT and YNNKEL (reference sequence). The CDR3 is 17 amino acids. This chain's CDR3 is CASSQGEDRGPNQPQHF. The CDR3 DNA is TGTGCCAGCAGCCAAGGGGAGGACAGGGGTCCTAATCAGCCCCAGCATTTT.

J is TRBJ1-2 and V is TRBV6-5; 7 nucleotides line up with TRBD1. Germline V gene sequence: CDR1 MNHEY, CDR2 SVGAGI. CDR3 length: 12 amino acids. After removal of 5 bases from V and 7 bases from J, the junction contained 4 bases not matched to a gene. The CDR3 DNA reads as TGTGCCAGCAGTCGGACAGGACTTGGCTACACCTTC. As protein: CASSRTGLGYTF.

The gene calls are TRBV5-5 and TRBJ1-4, with 8 nucleotides matching TRBD1. This CDR3 has 14 amino acids. Germline CDR1 SGHKS, CDR2 YYEKEE (reference sequence). The V and J ends lost 1 base and 4 bases, in that order; junction bases with no gene match: 0. The CDR3 DNA follows: TGTGCCAGCAGCTTGACAGGGGGTAATGAAAAACTGTTTTTT. This gives the protein CASSLTGGNEKLFF.

The gene calls are TRBV2 and TRBJ1-5, with 7 positions matching TRBD1. Germline values: CDR1 SNHLY, CDR2 FYNNEI. V lost 6 bases and J lost 4; bases outside the gene matches: 9. This CDR3 is built from 15 residues. In nucleotides, the CDR3 is TGTGCCAGCAGCCTAACGACAGGGTTTAATCAGCCCCAGCATTTT. Translating gives CASSLTTGFNQPQHF.

This clone was found once. The rearrangement uses TRBV7-9 and TRBJ2-5; 7 bases line up with TRBD2. Germline V CDR1 and CDR2: SEHNR, FQNEAQ (reference sequence). The V gene end was trimmed by 0 bases and the J gene end by 4 bases; junction bases not matched to a gene: 2. This CDR3 is 14 amino acids long. The CDR3 loop reads CASSLASSGETQYF. The CDR3 DNA sequence: TGTGCCAGCAGCTTAGCGTCTAGCGGAGAGACCCAGTACTTC.